This T cell receptor beta chain originates from a study of naive and memory T cell subsets. V lost 0 bases and J 2 bases, leaving 14 bases between the germline ends. CDR1 and CDR2 (germline): SGHRS, YFSETQ. This CDR3 is built from 16 residues. An oligonucleotide containing a UMI was ligated to the 3' end of TCR cDNA. Whole-blood samples were 2 to 3 ml of peripheral blood from healthy adult volunteers. Input was roughly 1 to 1000 ng of DNase-treated total RNA without cell sorting. Four PCR rounds used nested alpha and beta constant region primers plus the SP2 primer. TCRdb re-analysed the 5' RACE reads in MiXCR, keeping a single row per CDR3 protein. Of roughly 30,000 distinct CDR3 sequences listed, about a sixth are singletons. A note on this clonotype: The antigen is not known.

Study-wide findings and caveats: The RNA method is potentially sensitive to activation and differentiation changes.

The chain has TRBV5-1 and TRBJ2-5, with D unclear. The TCR originated in a female donor in good health. CDR3 sequence: CASSLDASTSQETQYF. The CDR3 DNA reads as TGCGCCAGCAGCTTGGACGCCTCTACGAGTCAAGAGACCCAGTACTTC.